This T cell receptor beta chain was documented in a study of shared clonotypes between healthy human individuals. CD45RO negativity and positive selection for CCR7 defined naive CD8 cells, a population that excluded terminally differentiated effector memory CD45RA+ cells. Per sorted-subset replicate PCR, input was approximately 0.2 ug DNA, representing tens of thousands of T cell genomes. How the authors handled the data: Filtering of immunoSEQ junctional sequences could not match full-length read filtering. The table came from immunoSEQ multiplex PCR; TCRdb's copy has only in-frame clones and leaves some out. That table is the source of V, J and clone size, and D and trimming were worked out from the DNA. The sample holds roughly 1,800,000 clones, just under 95% seen once. The source material was naive CD8+ T cells sorted from blood. The TCR was taken from a young man in good health.

The CDR3 loop reads CASSSRSSSPYNEQFF. The CDR3 bases are TGTGCCAGCAGCTCCCGTAGTAGTTCTCCCTACAATGAGCAGTTCTTC. The chain links TRBV5-4 to TRBJ2-1; D uncertain. Germline lookup yields CDR1 SGHNT and CDR2 YYREEE (reference sequence). The CDR3 is 16 amino acids. The V gene lost 3 bases and the J gene lost 2 bases, with 15 bases spanning the gap.